The table lists the clone carrying this TCR beta chain with a few counts. In the original analysis: The authors estimated nucleated cell counts from reference gene primer amplification. Clones were read by immunoSEQ multiplex PCR, and TCRdb kept only the in-frame ones, dropping some. That table supplies the V and J calls and clone size; D and trimming were determined from the DNA. The sample shows some 150,000 clones, approximately 83% of them seen only once. Germline CDR1 reads SGHDT; CDR2 reads YYEEEE. The CDR3 length is 16 residues. J gave up 4 bases and V 4 bases, and 9 bases lay outside the gene matches. The source of the sample is a study of blood T cell repertoires in COVID-19. About the study: Sites across the United States, Italy and Spain contributed samples from acute and convalescent COVID-19. The cDNA or gDNA used as material had been derived from T cells, B-cell-depleted T cells, or PBMCs.

The specimen was peripheral blood. The source of this sequence is a human donor in a cohort sampled during active COVID-19. This chain links TRBV5-6 with TRBJ2-2; 8 bases match TRBD1. CDR3 bases: TGTGCCAGCAGCCGAGACTGGACAGGGATCACCGGGGAGCTGTTTTTT. Amino acid sequence: CASSRDWTGITGELFF.